These 5 T cell receptor beta chains were all obtained from the same sample, sequenced in a study of T-cell reconstitution after alpha-beta-depleted transplantation in children. The TCRbeta library incorporated unique molecular identifiers. A single record per CDR3 protein comes from TCRdb applying MiXCR to the PCR reads. Found here are about 440,000 distinct CDR3 sequences, approximately 42% of them singletons; the top ten hold roughly a quarter. The input for sequencing was PBMCs, taken before TCRalphabeta/CD19-depleted stem cell transplant. The receptor set was obtained from a girl aged 2 to 9 with aplastic anemia, due to receive a stem cell transplant.

The V call is TRBV11-2, the J call TRBJ2-1; TRBD2 matches 11 bases. This CDR3 has 16 residues. The trim removed 5 bases at V and 4 bases at J, leaving 7 bases unmatched. Germline loops: CDR1 SGHAT, CDR2 FQNNGV. The CDR3 DNA reads as TGTGCCAGCAGCCCAAGACTAGCGGGATTATACAATGAGCAGTTCTTC. It translates to CASSPRLAGLYNEQFF.

This clonotype has ten or more counts. The V call is TRBV20-1, the J call TRBJ2-7; no clear D gene. The CDR3 totals 13 residues. The germline V gene has CDR1 DFQATT and CDR2 SNEGSKA (reference sequence). Trimming removed 4 bases at V and 3 bases at J, with 13 bases between. CDR3 in DNA: TGCAGTGCTACCGACTCGACGGTCTACGAGCAGTACTTC. Encoded protein: CSATDSTVYEQYF.

J is TRBJ2-3 and V is TRBV5-1; unclear D gene. Germline CDR1 SGHRS, CDR2 YFSETQ. The length of the CDR3 is 13 residues. The ends were cut back, 0 bases at V and 8 bases at J, with 10 bases in the middle. CDR3 DNA: TGCGCCAGCAGCTTGGACGATGGTTTTACGCAGTATTTT. Protein sequence: CASSLDDGFTQYF.

This chain joins TRBV20-1 and TRBJ2-7; tentatively, D is TRBD1 or TRBD2 (5 bases each). The CDR3 length is 16 residues. The V and J ends lost 0 bases and 3 bases respectively, with 18 bases between them. Germline V gene lookup returns CDR1 DFQATT and CDR2 SNEGSKA (reference sequence). The CDR3 is CSARETPGTVDYEQYF. DNA of the CDR3: TGCAGTGCTAGAGAGACCCCCGGGACGGTAGACTACGAGCAGTACTTC.

The chain couples TRBV27 to TRBJ1-6, with D tentatively TRBD1 (5 bases). CDR1 is MNHEY and CDR2 is SMNVEV in the germline V gene (reference sequence). The CDR3 totals 15 residues. V was cut by 6 bases and J by 10 bases, with 19 bases left in between. The CDR3 loop is CASRPLLVQGSPLHF. For the CDR3, the DNA is TGTGCCAGCAGGCCCCTATTGGTGCAGGGCTCACCCCTCCACTTT.